The 22 T cell receptor beta chains listed next were all sequenced from one sample in a study of CD8+CD57+ T cells in acquired aplastic anemia. CDR3 and TCR beta VDJ profiling relied on a genomic DNA template. TCRdb re-called the reads through MiXCR, storing one row per CDR3 protein. The top ten clones hold 1.1% of a sample with about 200,000 distinct CDR3 sequences, approximately 35% of them seen once. The material sequenced was sorted CD4+, CD8+, or CD8+CD57+ T cells (not recorded which) from PBMCs. The receptor source for this set is a human donor in good health, serving as a control.

This clonotype came up many times. V is TRBV2 and J is TRBJ1-1; perhaps TRBD1 as D (5 bases). Germline assignment: CDR1 SNHLY and CDR2 FYNNEI. V shed 11 bases and J shed 1 base, with 14 bases lying between them. The length of the CDR3 is 13 residues. The CDR3 DNA reads as TGTGCCGGTAGGGGAGACGGGAACACTGAAGCTTTCTTT. It is translated as CAGRGDGNTEAFF.

This clonotype has a handful of counts. The chain recombines TRBV5-1 with TRBJ2-3; a possible D gene is TRBD2 (6 bases). The CDR3 totals 17 residues. CDR1 is SGHRS and CDR2 is YFSETQ in the germline V gene. Trimming stripped 5 bases from V and 6 bases from J, with 25 bases between. In nucleotides, the CDR3 is TGCGCCAGCAGTGGCTTACACAGGACTATTTCAACGGATACGCAGTATTTT. Protein sequence: CASSGLHRTISTDTQYF.

The V gene is TRBV19, the J gene TRBJ2-2; 8 bases agree with TRBD2. This CDR3 contains 19 residues. J was trimmed by 2 bases and V by 5 bases; bases with no gene match: 16. Looked up from germline, CDR1 is LNHDA and CDR2 is SQIVND (reference sequence). CDR3 protein: CASSSELSFGRDNTGELFF. CDR3 nucleotide sequence: TGTGCCAGTAGTTCCGAGTTAAGTTTCGGGAGGGATAACACCGGGGAGCTGTTTTTT.

Turning to this clonotype: This clone may be a read error of a much larger clone one base away. No conserved phenylalanine or tryptophan is present at the end of the CDR3, so a read error is the likely explanation. This chain connects TRBV9 to TRBJ1-2, with a tentative D call TRBD1 (6 bases). The germline V gene has CDR1 SGDLS and CDR2 YYNGEE. CDR3 length: 14 residues. Trimming stripped 4 bases from V and 4 bases from J, with 14 bases between. For the CDR3, the DNA is TGTGCCAGCAGCCCGGACAGTTGGAGCTATGGCTACACCCTC. Its translation: CASSPDSWSYGYTL.

Comments on this clonotype: This may be a read error, as it is one base from a much larger clone. The CDR3 protein is CAGSLVANGYTF. In DNA, the CDR3 is TGTGCCGGCAGCTTAGTTGCGAATGGCTACACCTTC. V and J are TRBV7-9 and TRBJ1-2; D gene unclear. This CDR3 is built from 12 residues. Germline lookup yields CDR1 SEHNR and CDR2 FQNEAQ (reference sequence).

This clonotype was found many times. The chain recombines TRBV15 with TRBJ1-3; TRBD1 matches at 8 bases. Looked up from germline, CDR1 is LNHNV and CDR2 is YYDKDF (reference sequence). The CDR3 is made up of 17 amino acids. V was pared by 0 bases and J by 4 bases, with 8 bases of the junction left unmatched. The CDR3 region has the DNA TGTGCCACCAGCAGAGATCCTCCAGGGGGCGCGGGAAACACCATATATTTT. Its protein is CATSRDPPGGAGNTIYF.

The V call is TRBV12-3 or TRBV12-4, the J call TRBJ2-5; 7 positions match TRBD1. This CDR3 is 14 amino acids long. The J segment lost 7 bases and the V segment lost 6 bases, leaving 11 bases of the junction unmatched. In nucleotides, the CDR3 is TGTGCCAGCAGGATAGGGGGTTCAGGGGGGACCCAGTACTTC. This encodes CASRIGGSGGTQYF.

The J gene is TRBJ2-2, the V gene TRBV6-1; 15 bases map to TRBD2. V lost 6 bases to trimming and J lost 7 bases; unmatched junction nucleotides: 6. The CDR3 totals 16 residues. Germline V lookup: CDR1 MNHNS, CDR2 SASEGT. The CDR3 DNA reads as TGTGCCAGCAGACGGACTAGCGGGGGGGCAGGCGGGGAGCTGTTTTTT. Translated, it gives CASRRTSGGAGGELFF.

J is TRBJ2-4 and V is TRBV2; D might be TRBD1 (6 bases). The germline V gene has CDR1 SNHLY and CDR2 FYNNEI. V was trimmed by 2 bases and J by 1 base, leaving 9 bases between them. The CDR3 contains 15 residues. The CDR3 DNA follows: TGTGCCAGCAGTGAAACAGGGCTCGCCAAAAACATTCAGTACTTC. Encoded protein: CASSETGLAKNIQYF.

This clonotype was detected ten times or more. This chain joins TRBV7-2 and TRBJ2-7; 7 nucleotides align to TRBD1. This CDR3 contains 15 residues. With V trimmed by 3 bases and J by 1 base, 6 bases remained unmatched. The germline gives CDR1 SGHTA, CDR2 FQGNSA. The CDR3: CASSLTGYSSYEQYF. CDR3 coding DNA: TGTGCCAGCAGCTTGACAGGGTACTCATCCTACGAGCAGTACTTC.

V is TRBV5-4 and J is TRBJ1-4; D remains ambiguous. The CDR3 is 12 amino acids. Germline V gene lookup returns CDR1 SGHNT and CDR2 YYREEE (reference sequence). Between the trimmed V and J ends, which lost 7 bases and 8 bases, there was a span of 12 bases. The CDR3 DNA sequence: TGTGCCAGCGGCGTCGGCAGGGAAAAACTGTTTTTT. Encoded protein: CASGVGREKLFF.

The J gene is TRBJ2-5, the V gene TRBV19; 8 bases are shared with TRBD1. The V and J ends lost 6 bases and 5 bases, in that order; junction bases with no gene match: 11. Germline CDR1 reads LNHDA; CDR2 reads SQIVND (reference sequence). The CDR3 is 15 amino acids. The CDR3 loop reads CASRMDRVRLETQYF. The CDR3 DNA reads TGTGCCAGTAGAATGGACAGGGTTAGGTTGGAGACCCAGTACTTC.

This chain's CDR3 is CATSGSMWSNSPLHF. CDR3 nucleotide sequence: TGTGCCACCAGCGGGTCCATGTGGTCGAATTCACCCCTCCACTTT. V gene TRBV15 combines with J gene TRBJ1-6; D is undetermined. Germline V CDR1 and CDR2: LNHNV, YYDKDF (reference sequence). The length of the CDR3 is 15 residues. V was shortened by 5 bases and J by 7 bases, with 15 bases between the two germline ends.

Worth noting for this clonotype: Its ends do not fully match the called genes, so a read error is possible. The chain couples TRBV20-1 to TRBJ2-1; D possibly corresponds to TRBD2 (5 bases). This CDR3 comprises 14 residues. CDR1 is DFQATT and CDR2 is SNEGSKA in the germline V gene (reference sequence). This CDR3 is CSARARADYNEQFF. The DNA of the CDR3 is TGCAGTGCCAGAGCAAGAGCGGACTACAATGAGCAGTTCTTC.

The rearrangement links TRBV20-1 to TRBJ2-1; D is possibly TRBD2 (7 bases). The CDR3 loop spans 16 amino acids. Germline lookup yields CDR1 DFQATT and CDR2 SNEGSKA (reference sequence). The V end lost 8 bases, the J end lost 3 bases, and 23 bases lay between the germline ends. The CDR3, as DNA: TGCAGTAGTACGCACCGGGGGCTAGCGGACTACAATGAGCAGTTCTTC. It encodes CSSTHRGLADYNEQFF.

This clonotype came up many times. The gene calls are TRBV20-1 and TRBJ1-2, with 10 nucleotides matching TRBD1. CDR1 is DFQATT, CDR2 SNEGSKA, per germline (reference sequence). CDR3 length: 14 residues. Trimming cost V 6 bases and J 7 bases; bases outside gene matches: 11. The CDR3 protein is CSAFSWDRGRGYTF. As DNA, the CDR3 is TGCAGTGCCTTTTCCTGGGACAGGGGACGTGGCTACACCTTC.

At least ten counts were recorded for this clonotype. The V gene is TRBV5-5, the J gene TRBJ2-5, with D tentatively TRBD1 or TRBD2 (5 bases each). Per germline, CDR1 SGHKS and CDR2 YYEKEE (reference sequence). The CDR3 sequence is 14 residues long. V gave up 1 base and J gave up 5 bases, with 12 bases separating them. CDR3 coding DNA: TGTGCCAGCAGCTTGTCCGGGGCACTGGAGACCCAGTACTTC. Translating it yields CASSLSGALETQYF. Full variable domain (remainder filled in from reference TRBV5-5 and TRBJ2-5): DAGVTQSPTHLIKTRGQQVTLRCSPISGHKSVSWYQQVLGQGPQFIFQYYEKEERGRGNFPDRFSARQFPNYSSELNVNALLLGDSALYLCASSLSGALETQYFGPGTRLLVL.

The chain links TRBV18 to TRBJ1-2; TRBD1 matches 9 bases. V lost 6 bases to trimming and J lost 5 bases; unmatched junction nucleotides: 7. The germline gives CDR1 KGHSH, CDR2 LQKENI. The CDR3 covers 14 residues. The CDR3 sequence: CASSADRGTYGYTF. CDR3 nucleotides: TGTGCCAGCTCCGCCGACAGGGGGACATATGGCTACACCTTC.

This clonotype showed up just once. This may be a read error: a much more frequent sequence differs by one nucleotide. The chain has TRBV5-4 and TRBJ2-7, with D perhaps matching TRBD1 or TRBD2 (5 bases each). The CDR3 runs to 14 residues. The germline V gene encodes CDR1 SGHNT and CDR2 YYREEE (reference sequence). Trimming removed 5 bases from V and 5 bases from J, with 17 bases in between. The CDR3 DNA reads as TGTGCCAGCAGGGACTCCCCAGGGCGGCACGAGCAGTACTTC. It is translated as CASRDSPGRHEQYF.

This clonotype showed up many times. The chain links TRBV7-9 to TRBJ1-1; D is uncertain. The CDR3 loop spans 13 amino acids. Trimming pared 6 bases from V and 4 bases from J, leaving 12 bases between. Germline values: CDR1 SEHNR, CDR2 FQNEAQ (reference sequence). As DNA, the CDR3 is TGTGCCAGCAGAGACCTCCGGAGCACTGAAGCTTTCTTT. This encodes CASRDLRSTEAFF.

CDR3 coding DNA: TGTGCCAGCAGCACGACTAGCGGGAGGGTCAACACCGGGGAGCTGTTTTTT. Its protein product is CASSTTSGRVNTGELFF. The genes are TRBV13 and TRBJ2-2, with TRBD2 matching over 14 bases. There are 17 residues in the CDR3. Per germline, CDR1 PRHDT and CDR2 FYEKMQ (reference sequence). V trimming: 5 bases; J trimming: 2 bases; junction bases outside the gene matches: 4. Full variable domain (missing parts from reference TRBV13 and TRBJ2-2): AAGVIQSPRHLIKEKRETATLKCYPIPRHDTVYWYQQGPGQDPQFLISFYEKMQSDKGSIPDRFSAQQFSDYHSELNMSSLELGDSALYFCASSTTSGRVNTGELFFGEGSRLTVL.

At least ten counts were recorded for this clonotype. This chain links TRBV14 with TRBJ2-1, with no clear D. Germline V gene data show CDR1 as SGHDN and CDR2 as FVKESK. Trimming stripped 1 base from V and 9 bases from J, with 10 bases between. The CDR3 is 13 residues long. CDR3 loop: CASSQVESGEQFF. The CDR3 DNA is TGTGCCAGCAGCCAAGTGGAGTCGGGTGAGCAGTTCTTC.